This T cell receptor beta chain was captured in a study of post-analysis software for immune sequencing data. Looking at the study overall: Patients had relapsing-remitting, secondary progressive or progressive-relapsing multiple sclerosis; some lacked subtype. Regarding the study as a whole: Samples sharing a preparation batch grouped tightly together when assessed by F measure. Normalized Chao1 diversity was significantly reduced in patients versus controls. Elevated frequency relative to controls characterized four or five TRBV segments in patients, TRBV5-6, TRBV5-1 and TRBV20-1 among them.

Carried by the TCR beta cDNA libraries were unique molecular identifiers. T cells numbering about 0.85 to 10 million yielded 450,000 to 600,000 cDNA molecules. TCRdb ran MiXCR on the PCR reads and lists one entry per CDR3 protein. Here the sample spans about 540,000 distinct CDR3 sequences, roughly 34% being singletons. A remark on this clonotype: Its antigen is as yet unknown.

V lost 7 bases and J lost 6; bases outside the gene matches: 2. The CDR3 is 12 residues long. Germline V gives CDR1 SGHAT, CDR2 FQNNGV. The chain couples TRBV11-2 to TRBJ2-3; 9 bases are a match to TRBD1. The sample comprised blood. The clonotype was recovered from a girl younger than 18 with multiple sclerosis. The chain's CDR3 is CASNRGPDTQYF. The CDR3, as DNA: TGTGCCAGCAACAGGGGGCCGGATACGCAGTATTTT. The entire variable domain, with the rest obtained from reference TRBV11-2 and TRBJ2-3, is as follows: EAGVAQSPRYKIIEKRQSVAFWCNPISGHATLYWYQQILGQGPKLLIQFQNNGVVDDSQLPKDRFSAERLKGVDSTLKIQPAKLEDSAVYLCASNRGPDTQYFGPGTRLTVL.